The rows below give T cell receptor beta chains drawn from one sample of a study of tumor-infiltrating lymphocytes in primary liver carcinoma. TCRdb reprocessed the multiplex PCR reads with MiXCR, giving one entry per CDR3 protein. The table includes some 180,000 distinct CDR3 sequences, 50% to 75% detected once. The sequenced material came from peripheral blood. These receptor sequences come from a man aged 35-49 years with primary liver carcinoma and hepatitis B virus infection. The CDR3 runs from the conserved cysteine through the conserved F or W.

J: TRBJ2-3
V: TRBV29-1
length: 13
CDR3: CSVAGGPGDTQYF

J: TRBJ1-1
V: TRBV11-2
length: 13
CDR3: CASSLDRTAEAFF

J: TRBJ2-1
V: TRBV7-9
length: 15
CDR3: CASSSPVWAYDEQFF

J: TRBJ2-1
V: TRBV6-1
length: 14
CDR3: CASRGGVGCGEQFF

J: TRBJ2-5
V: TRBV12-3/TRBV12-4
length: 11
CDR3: CASCVKETRCF

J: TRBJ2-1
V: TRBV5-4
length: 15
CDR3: CASSLGGRKRNEQFF

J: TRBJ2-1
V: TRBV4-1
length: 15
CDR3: CASSQGTFSYNEQFF

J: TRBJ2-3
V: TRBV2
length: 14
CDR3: CASESSGYTDTQYF

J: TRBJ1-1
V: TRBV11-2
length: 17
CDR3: CASSLPTGGISSTGACF

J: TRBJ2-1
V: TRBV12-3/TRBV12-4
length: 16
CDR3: CASIPKEGSTYNEQFF

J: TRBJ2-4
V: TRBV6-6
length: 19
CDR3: CASSYSMSTSAGYKNIQYF

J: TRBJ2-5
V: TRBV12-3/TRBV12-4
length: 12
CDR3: CVSGWDEETQYF

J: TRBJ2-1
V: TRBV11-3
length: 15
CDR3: CAGSSRGGVRGEQFF

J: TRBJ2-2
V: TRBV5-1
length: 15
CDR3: CASRPTGMNTGELFF

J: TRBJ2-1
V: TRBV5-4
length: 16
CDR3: CASSSPLAGVRNELFF

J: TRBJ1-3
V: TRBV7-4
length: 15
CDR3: CASSLQGKGGNTIYF

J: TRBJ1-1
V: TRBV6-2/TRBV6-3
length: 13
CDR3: CASRTGARAEAFF

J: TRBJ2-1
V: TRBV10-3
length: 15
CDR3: CAVSEGEMTRNEQFF

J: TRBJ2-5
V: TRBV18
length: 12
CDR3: CASSPDGGTQYF

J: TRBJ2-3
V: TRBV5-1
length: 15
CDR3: CASSSPGPLVGTQYF

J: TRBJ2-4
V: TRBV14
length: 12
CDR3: CASSQDRNIQYF

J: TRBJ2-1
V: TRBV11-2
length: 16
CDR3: CASSLGSGGAYNEQLF

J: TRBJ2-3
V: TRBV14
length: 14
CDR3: CASSTREGTDMQYF

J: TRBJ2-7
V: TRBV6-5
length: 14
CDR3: CASSPSSGSYEQYF

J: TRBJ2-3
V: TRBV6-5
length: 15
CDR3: CATKFTAGGSDTQYF

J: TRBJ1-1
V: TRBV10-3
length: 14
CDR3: CAISGRGEVTEAFF

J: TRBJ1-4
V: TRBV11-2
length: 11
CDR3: CASSLQEELFF

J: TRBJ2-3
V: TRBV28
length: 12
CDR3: CASSLGRDTQYF

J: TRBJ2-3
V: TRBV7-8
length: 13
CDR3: CTSSFSGEDTQYF

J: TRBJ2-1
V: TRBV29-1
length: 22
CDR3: CSVHLRYLIARGLVDYYNEQFF

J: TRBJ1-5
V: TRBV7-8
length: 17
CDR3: CASSSTGAGWSIHPQHF

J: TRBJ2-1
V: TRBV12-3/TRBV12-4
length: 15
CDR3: CASSPIITPDNEQFF

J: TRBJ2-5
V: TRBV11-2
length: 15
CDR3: CASSALTGAGETQYF

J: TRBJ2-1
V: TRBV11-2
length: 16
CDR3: CAISLDRGVGYNEQFF

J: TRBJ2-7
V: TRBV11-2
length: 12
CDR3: CASSPLWGEQHF

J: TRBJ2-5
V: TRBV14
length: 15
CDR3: CASSQGGHLQETQYF

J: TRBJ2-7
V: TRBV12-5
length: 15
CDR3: CASGLALEGDYEQYF

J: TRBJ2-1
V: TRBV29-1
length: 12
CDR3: CSVVLAAVQQFF

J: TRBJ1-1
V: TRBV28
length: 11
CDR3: CASIHTTEAFF

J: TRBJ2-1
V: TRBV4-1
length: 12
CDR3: CASSPRENEQFF

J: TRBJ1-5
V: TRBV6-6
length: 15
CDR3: CASSYKRGANQPQHF

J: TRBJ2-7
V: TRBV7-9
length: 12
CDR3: CASSLEAGEQYF

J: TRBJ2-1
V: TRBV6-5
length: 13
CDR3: CASSYDGPREQFF

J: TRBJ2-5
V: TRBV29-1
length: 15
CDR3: CSVASWDKTGETQYF

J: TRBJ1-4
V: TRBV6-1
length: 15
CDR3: CANTTRQATNEKLFF

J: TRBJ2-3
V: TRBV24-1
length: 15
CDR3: CATSSTSGSTDTQYF

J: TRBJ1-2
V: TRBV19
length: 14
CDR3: CASSTGGADYGYTF

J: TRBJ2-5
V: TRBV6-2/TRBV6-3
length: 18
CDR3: CASTRAGASGNYQETQYF

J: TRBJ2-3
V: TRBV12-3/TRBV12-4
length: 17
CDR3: CASSPQGRGVQTDTQYF

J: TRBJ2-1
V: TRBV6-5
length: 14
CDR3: CASSLGSHHNEQFF

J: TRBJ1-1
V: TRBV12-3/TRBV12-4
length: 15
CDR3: CASSHPGVSNTEAFF

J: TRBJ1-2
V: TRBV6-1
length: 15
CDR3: CASVKALQGDYGYTF

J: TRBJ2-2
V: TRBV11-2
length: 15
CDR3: CASAPGQTNTGELFF

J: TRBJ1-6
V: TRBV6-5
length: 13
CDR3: CATTGGDNSPLHF

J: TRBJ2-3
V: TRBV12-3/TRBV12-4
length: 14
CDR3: CASSQDRGKDTQYF

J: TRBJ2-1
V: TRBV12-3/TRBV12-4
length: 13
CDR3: CASILAGAVEQFF

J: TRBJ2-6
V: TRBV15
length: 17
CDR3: CATSRPDVGSGANVLTF

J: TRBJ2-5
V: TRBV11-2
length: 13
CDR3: CASSSTSGETQYF

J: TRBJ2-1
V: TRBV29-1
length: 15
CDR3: CSVGPPSSSYNEWFF